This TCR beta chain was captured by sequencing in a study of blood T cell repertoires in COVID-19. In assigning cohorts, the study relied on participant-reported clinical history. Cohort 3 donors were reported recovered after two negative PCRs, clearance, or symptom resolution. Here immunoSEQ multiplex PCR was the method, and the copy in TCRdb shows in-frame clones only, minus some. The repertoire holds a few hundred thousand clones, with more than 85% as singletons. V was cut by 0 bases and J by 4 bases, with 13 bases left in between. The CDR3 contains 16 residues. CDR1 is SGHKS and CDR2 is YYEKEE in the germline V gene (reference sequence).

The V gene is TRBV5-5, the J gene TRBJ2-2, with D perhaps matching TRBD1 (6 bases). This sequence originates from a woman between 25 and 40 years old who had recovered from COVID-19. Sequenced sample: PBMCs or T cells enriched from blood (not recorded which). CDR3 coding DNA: TGTGCCAGCAGCTTGGTTGACAGGCGTGGCACCGGGGAGCTGTTTTTT. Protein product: CASSLVDRRGTGELFF.